This TCR beta chain was sequenced in a study of spatial heterogeneity in lung cancer. Study-wide points: In blood, ubiquitous expanded tumor TCRs appeared more at resection than follow-up.

As to this clonotype: The antigen remains undetermined.

In the library, each TCR cDNA molecule bore its own unique molecular identifier. TCRdb ran MiXCR on the 5' RACE reads and lists one entry per CDR3 protein. The data contain 60,000 to 90,000 distinct CDR3 sequences, approximately 8% of them singletons. CDR3 length equals 14 residues. Looked up from germline, CDR1 is SGHAT and CDR2 is FQNNGV. V was clipped by 5 bases and J by 8 bases, with 18 bases between them. Time point described: sample taken at primary tumor resection. Tumor, nontumor lung or frozen PBMC supplied whole RNA that was sequenced unsorted. The sequence derives from a male donor with early-stage non-small cell lung cancer. This chain uses TRBV11-2 with TRBJ1-2; D ambiguous. The source material was PBMCs, sampled at surgery. CDR3 sequence reads: CASSARLRLGGYTF. DNA of the CDR3: TGTGCCAGCAGCGCAAGACTTCGTTTAGGAGGCTACACCTTC.